The T cell receptor beta chain under discussion was sequenced for a study of regulatory T cells in long-lasting Graves disease. V lost 5 bases and J lost 6; bases outside the gene matches: 12. The CDR3 runs 16 residues. Per the germline V gene, CDR1 is SGHVS and CDR2 is FQNEAQ. TCR beta libraries were built with iRepertoire HTBI primers and Arm-PCR of CDR3 regions. One entry per CDR3 protein results from TCRdb running MiXCR on the multiplex PCR reads. Of around 450,000 distinct CDR3 sequences listed, about 15% are singletons. Specified time point: newly diagnosed GD, antithyroid drugs for less than 3 months. Following extraction of RNA from PBMCs, that RNA was used to make the TCR library. Xi'an, China, was home to the endocrinology department that provided patients. These records were also assigned to another study, of T cells in Graves' hyperthyroidism and ophthalmopathy.

The V and J genes are TRBV7-8 and TRBJ2-5; 10 nucleotides agree with TRBD2. The starting material was peripheral blood mononuclear cells (PBMCs), obtained at new diagnosis, from a patient treated with antithyroid drugs. The sequence derives from a woman aged 40 to 50 with Graves disease. The CDR3 region has the DNA TGTGCCAGCAGCCCGACACGACTAGCGGGCCCTAAGACCCAGTACTTC. It encodes CASSPTRLAGPKTQYF.